This paragraph covers one T cell receptor beta chain sequence. Antigen specificity is unknown. The sort gate was single viable CD3+CD4+CD8-CD45RO+ cells for memory CD4+ T cells. Total CD4+ T cells were enriched by CD4 positive selection. Generated by immunoSEQ multiplex PCR, the TCRdb table keeps only in-frame clones and is missing some. The repertoire holds under 100,000 clones, 80% seen once, with around 0.77% in the top ten. The ends were cut back, 1 base at V and 5 bases at J, with 12 bases in the middle. The germline CDR1 and CDR2 sequences are SGHTA and FQGNSA. The CDR3 is made up of 15 amino acids. The source of the sample is a study of memory CD4+ T cells and cytomegalovirus serostatus. Study summary: This sample comes from healthy Belgian adults, eight to ten CMV seropositive, under 25 seronegative.

Notes on the study in general: 67 of 164 known CMV-associated TCRbeta sequences appeared in CD4+ memory.

The chain is built from TRBV7-2 and TRBJ2-1; tentative D call: TRBD1 (7 bases). The source material was memory CD4+ T cells from blood. The TCR originated in an adult in good health and CMV-seronegative. CDR3 amino acids: CASSLDQGGHNEQFF. For the CDR3, the DNA is TGTGCCAGCAGCTTAGACCAGGGGGGTCACAATGAGCAGTTCTTC.